This T cell receptor beta chain was found in a study of OX40 agonist ivuxolimab in advanced cancers. Assay: immunoSEQ multiplex PCR; the TCRdb copy retains only in-frame clones and omits some. The table includes some 80,000 clones, about 93% detected once. Germline lookup yields CDR1 ENHRY and CDR2 SYGVKD. Trimming shortened V by 2 bases and J by 1 base, and 10 bases separated the two germline ends. The CDR3 has 15 residues. The TCR originated in an adult with an advanced solid tumor such as melanoma, head and neck, liver or kidney cancer. V is TRBV10-3 and J is TRBJ2-3, with D perhaps assigned TRBD1 or TRBD2 (6 bases each). The sample was CD4+ or CD8+ T cells sorted from blood, taken in a trial of the OX40 agonist ivuxolimab. The CDR3 bases are TGTGCCATCAGTGAGGGGGGGCAGGGCACAGATACGCAGTATTTT. Translating it yields CAISEGGQGTDTQYF.